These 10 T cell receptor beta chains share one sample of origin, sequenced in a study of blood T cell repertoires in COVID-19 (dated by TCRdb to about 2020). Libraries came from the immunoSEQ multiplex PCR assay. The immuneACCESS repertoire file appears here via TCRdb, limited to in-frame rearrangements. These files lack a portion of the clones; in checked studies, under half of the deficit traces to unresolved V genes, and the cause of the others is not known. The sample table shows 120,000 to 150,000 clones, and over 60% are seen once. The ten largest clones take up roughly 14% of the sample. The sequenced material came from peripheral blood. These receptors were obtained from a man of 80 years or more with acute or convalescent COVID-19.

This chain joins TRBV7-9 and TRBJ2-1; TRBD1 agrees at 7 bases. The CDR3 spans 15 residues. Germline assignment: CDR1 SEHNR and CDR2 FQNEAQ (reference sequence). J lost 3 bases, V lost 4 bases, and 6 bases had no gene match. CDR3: CASSSGTASYNEQFF. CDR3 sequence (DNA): TGTGCCAGCAGCTCGGGGACAGCTAGCTACAATGAGCAGTTCTTC.

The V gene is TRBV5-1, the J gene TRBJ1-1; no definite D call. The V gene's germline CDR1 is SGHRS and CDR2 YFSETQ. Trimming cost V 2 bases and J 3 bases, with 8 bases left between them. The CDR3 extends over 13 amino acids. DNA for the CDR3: TGCGCCAGCAGCTTTTCGGCGGACACTGAAGCTTTCTTT. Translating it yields CASSFSADTEAFF.

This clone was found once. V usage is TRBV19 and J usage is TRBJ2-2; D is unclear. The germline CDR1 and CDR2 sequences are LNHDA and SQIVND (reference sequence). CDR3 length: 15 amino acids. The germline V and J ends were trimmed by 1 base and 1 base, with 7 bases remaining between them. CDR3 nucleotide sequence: TGTGCCAGTAGTATAGGCCCGGGGAACACCGGGGAGCTGTTTTTT. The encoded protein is CASSIGPGNTGELFF.

The chain's CDR3 is CASSRLGGAFYNEQFF. CDR3 coding DNA: TGTGCCAGCAGCCGACTTGGCGGGGCCTTCTACAATGAGCAGTTCTTC. V usage is TRBV11-3 and J usage is TRBJ2-1; D is possibly TRBD2 (6 bases). The length of the CDR3 is 16 residues. V was cut by 5 bases and J by 3 bases, with 17 bases left in between. CDR1 SGHNT and CDR2 YENEEA come from the germline V gene.

The CDR3 spells CASSYFRQAGTYEQYF. The CDR3 DNA is TGTGCCAGCAGCTATTTTCGACAGGCTGGTACCTACGAGCAGTACTTC. V and J are TRBV28 and TRBJ2-7; weak D call: TRBD1 (6 bases). The CDR3 length is 16 residues. V was trimmed by 6 bases and J by 2 bases, leaving 20 bases between them. Germline V gene data show CDR1 as MDHEN and CDR2 as SYDVKM.

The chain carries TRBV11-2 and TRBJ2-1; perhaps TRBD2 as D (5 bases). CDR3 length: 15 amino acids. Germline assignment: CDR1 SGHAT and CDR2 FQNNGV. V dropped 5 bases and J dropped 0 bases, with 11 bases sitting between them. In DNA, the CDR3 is TGTGCCAGCAGCCACGGGGAGAGCTCCTACAATGAGCAGTTCTTC. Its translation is CASSHGESSYNEQFF.

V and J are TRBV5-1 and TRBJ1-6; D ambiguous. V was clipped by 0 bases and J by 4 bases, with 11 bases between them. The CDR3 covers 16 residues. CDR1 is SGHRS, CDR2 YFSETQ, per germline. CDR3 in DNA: TGCGCCAGCAGCTTGGGGTCCGGACTTTATAATTCACCCCTCCACTTT. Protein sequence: CASSLGSGLYNSPLHF.

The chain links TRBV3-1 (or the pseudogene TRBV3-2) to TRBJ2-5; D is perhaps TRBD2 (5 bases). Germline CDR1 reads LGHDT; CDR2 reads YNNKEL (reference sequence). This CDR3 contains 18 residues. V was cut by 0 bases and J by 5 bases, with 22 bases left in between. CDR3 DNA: TGTGCCAGCAGCCAAGATCCGGGCCCAGCTCTGGGCGGGGAGACCCAGTACTTC. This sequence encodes CASSQDPGPALGGETQYF.

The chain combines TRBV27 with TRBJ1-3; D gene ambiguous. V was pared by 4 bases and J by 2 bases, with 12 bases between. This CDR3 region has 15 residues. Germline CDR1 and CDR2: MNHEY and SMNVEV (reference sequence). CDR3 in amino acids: CASSSQRPTGNTIYF. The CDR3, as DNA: TGTGCCAGCAGTTCCCAGCGTCCCACTGGAAACACCATATATTTT.

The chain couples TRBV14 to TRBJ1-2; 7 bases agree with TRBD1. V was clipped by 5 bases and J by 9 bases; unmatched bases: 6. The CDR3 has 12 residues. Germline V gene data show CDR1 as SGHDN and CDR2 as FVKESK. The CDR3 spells CASSAQGPRYTF. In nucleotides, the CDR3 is TGTGCCAGCAGCGCACAGGGGCCCCGCTACACCTTC.